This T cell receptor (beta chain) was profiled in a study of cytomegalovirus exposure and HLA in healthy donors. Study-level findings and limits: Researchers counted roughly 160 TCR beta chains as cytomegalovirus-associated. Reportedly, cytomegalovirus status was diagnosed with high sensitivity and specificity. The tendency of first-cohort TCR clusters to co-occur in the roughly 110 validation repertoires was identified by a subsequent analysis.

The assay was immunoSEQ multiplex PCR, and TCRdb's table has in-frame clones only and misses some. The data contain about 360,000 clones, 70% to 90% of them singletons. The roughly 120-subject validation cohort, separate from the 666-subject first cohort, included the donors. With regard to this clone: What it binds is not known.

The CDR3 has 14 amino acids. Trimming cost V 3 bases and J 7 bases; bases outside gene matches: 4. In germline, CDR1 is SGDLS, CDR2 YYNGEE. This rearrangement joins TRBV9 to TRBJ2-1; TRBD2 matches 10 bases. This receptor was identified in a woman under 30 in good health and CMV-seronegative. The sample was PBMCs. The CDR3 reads CASSASGSGNEQFF. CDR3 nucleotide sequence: TGTGCCAGCAGCGCTAGCGGGAGTGGGAATGAGCAGTTCTTC. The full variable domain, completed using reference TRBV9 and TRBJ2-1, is DSGVTQTPKHLITATGQRVTLRCSPRSGDLSVYWYQQSLDQGLQFLIQYYNGEERAKGNILERFSAQQFPDLHSELNLSSLELGDSALYFCASSASGSGNEQFFGPGTRLTVL.